These 22 T cell receptor beta chains came from one sample sequenced in a study of blood T cell repertoires in COVID-19. Assay used: immunoSEQ multiplex PCR; TCRdb lists only in-frame clones, some missing. The sample holds 100,000 to 120,000 clones, 85% seen once. Specimen: peripheral blood. These receptor sequences come from a human donor in a cohort sampled during active COVID-19.

A single count supports this clone. The rearrangement links TRBV7-8 to TRBJ1-5; D remains ambiguous. Germline V lookup: CDR1 SGHVS, CDR2 FQNEAQ. The CDR3 covers 16 residues. Trimming cost V 1 base and J 2 bases, with 12 bases left between them. CDR3 region: CASSLGEVRGNQPQHF. The CDR3 nucleotides read TGTGCCAGCAGCTTAGGGGAGGTTAGGGGCAATCAGCCCCAGCATTTT.

The table lists this clone with a count of one. The rearrangement joins TRBV2 to TRBJ1-4, with a weak D call TRBD1 (6 bases). Germline values: CDR1 SNHLY, CDR2 FYNNEI. CDR3 length: 13 amino acids. V was clipped by 6 bases and J by 8 bases, with 13 bases between them. CDR3 protein: CASSRKRGEKLFF. The CDR3 bases are TGTGCCAGCAGCAGAAAAAGGGGGGAAAAACTGTTTTTT.

J is TRBJ2-3 and V is TRBV20-1; no clear D. CDR3 length equals 11 residues. The germline gives CDR1 DFQATT, CDR2 SNEGSKA (reference sequence). V gave up 5 bases and J gave up 2 bases, with 5 bases separating them. For the CDR3, the DNA is TGCAGTGCTCTTGTCACAGATACGCAGTATTTT. Amino acid sequence: CSALVTDTQYF.

The chain is built from TRBV5-6 and TRBJ1-2; 9 positions match TRBD1. The CDR3 is made up of 14 amino acids. Germline-derived CDR1 and CDR2 are SGHDT and YYEEEE. J was trimmed by 4 bases and V by 4 bases; bases with no gene match: 5. CDR3 amino acids: CASSRDRVFYGYTF. DNA of the CDR3: TGTGCCAGCAGCCGGGACAGGGTTTTCTATGGCTACACCTTC.

The chain uses TRBV5-1 and TRBJ1-6; TRBD1 matches 10 bases. The trim removed 4 bases at V and 7 bases at J, leaving 11 bases unmatched. Looked up from germline, CDR1 is SGHRS and CDR2 is YFSETQ. This CDR3 region has 17 residues. CDR3 nucleotides: TGCGCCAGCAGCCCATTTCAGATGGGACAGGGGAATTCACCCCTCCACTTT. Translated, it gives CASSPFQMGQGNSPLHF.

The chain recombines TRBV7-9 with TRBJ2-1; the match to TRBD2 covers 10 bases. The CDR3 has 15 residues. CDR1 and CDR2 (germline): SEHNR, FQNEAQ (reference sequence). V shed 0 bases and J 7 bases; nucleotides not matched to a gene: 3. The CDR3 DNA is TGTGCCAGCAGCTTAGCTAGCGGGGGGCCAAATGAGCAGTTCTTC. Protein: CASSLASGGPNEQFF.

This rearrangement joins TRBV30 to TRBJ2-1; 7 bases align to TRBD2. Germline-derived CDR1 and CDR2 are GTSNPN and SVGIG (reference sequence). The V segment lost 5 bases and the J segment 2 bases; nucleotides outside the gene matches: 15. This CDR3 contains 17 residues. DNA of the CDR3: TGTGCCTGGTTTCCTCCCCCACCGGGACTACCCTACAATGAGCAGTTCTTC. Protein sequence: CAWFPPPPGLPYNEQFF.

The V call is TRBV14, the J call TRBJ2-7; D perhaps matches TRBD1 (5 bases). V dropped 4 bases and J dropped 4 bases, with 14 bases sitting between them. This CDR3 is built from 14 residues. Looked up from germline, CDR1 is SGHDN and CDR2 is FVKESK. CDR3 in amino acids: CASSPRQIVYEQYF. In DNA, the CDR3 is TGTGCCAGCAGCCCCCGACAGATAGTTTACGAGCAGTACTTC.

The chain employs TRBV5-1 and TRBJ2-7; weak D call: TRBD2 (5 bases). Trimming removed 5 bases at V and 7 bases at J, with 19 bases between. Germline CDR1 SGHRS, CDR2 YFSETQ. This CDR3 spans 14 amino acids. The CDR3: CASRTGFIDGEQYF. In DNA form, the CDR3 reads TGCGCCAGCAGGACGGGGTTTATAGACGGGGAGCAGTACTTC.

The V and J genes are TRBV7-2 and TRBJ1-2, with 7 bases identical to TRBD1. Looked up from germline, CDR1 is SGHTA and CDR2 is FQGNSA. CDR3 length: 15 residues. V was clipped by 5 bases and J by 4 bases; unmatched bases: 10. The CDR3 DNA reads TGTGCCAGCAGCATCCGGGACAGTCCCTTCTATGGCTACACCTTC. Residues: CASSIRDSPFYGYTF. The full variable domain, in which reference TRBV7-2 and TRBJ1-2 provide the parts outside the CDR3, is GAGVSQSPSNKVTEKGKDVELRCDPISGHTALYWYRQSLGQGLEFLIYFQGNSAPDKSGLPSDRFSAERTGGSVSTLTIQRTQQEDSAVYLCASSIRDSPFYGYTFGSGTRLTVV.

The chain combines TRBV4-1 with TRBJ1-2; TRBD1 aligns across 8 bases. CDR1 is MGHRA, CDR2 YSYEKL, per germline. V was clipped by 4 bases and J by 12 bases; unmatched bases: 10. This CDR3 is 13 amino acids long. The CDR3 here is CASSRVPQGENTF. CDR3 coding DNA: TGCGCCAGCAGCCGCGTCCCACAGGGGGAGAACACCTTC.

The chain links TRBV7-3 to TRBJ2-1; tentatively, D is TRBD2 (5 bases). Trimming took off 1 base at V and 10 bases at J, with 14 bases between the two ends. The CDR3 is 14 residues long. Germline lookup yields CDR1 SGHTA and CDR2 FQGTGA. The CDR3 coding sequence is TGTGCCAGCAGCTTAAATCAGCGGAAAGGGGAGCAGTTCTTC. This encodes CASSLNQRKGEQFF.

This clone was seen a few times. This sequence joins TRBV2 and TRBJ2-1, with TRBD2 as a possible D gene (5 bases). Germline V gives CDR1 SNHLY, CDR2 FYNNEI. The V end lost 7 bases, the J end lost 8 bases, and 9 bases lay between the germline ends. The CDR3 is made up of 11 amino acids. The CDR3 is CASIGEYEQFF. CDR3 DNA sequence: TGTGCCAGCATCGGGGAATATGAGCAGTTCTTC.

The chain has TRBV3-1 (or the pseudogene TRBV3-2) and TRBJ1-1; D is unclear. This CDR3 contains 17 residues. Germline V gene lookup returns CDR1 LGHDT and CDR2 YNNKEL (reference sequence). Between the trimmed V and J ends, which lost 0 bases and 6 bases, there was a span of 20 bases. CDR3 nucleotides: TGTGCCAGCAGCCAAGATACCGGGCTAACACGGGGATCTGAAGCTTTCTTT. Residues: CASSQDTGLTRGSEAFF.

The genes are TRBV3-1 (or the pseudogene TRBV3-2) and TRBJ1-6, with TRBD1 matching 7 bases. The junction had 1 base not matched to a gene; V was cut back by 1 base and J by 10 bases. Looked up from germline, CDR1 is LGHDT and CDR2 is YNNKEL (reference sequence). There are 13 residues in the CDR3. Here the CDR3 reads CASSQAGGSPLHF. The CDR3, as DNA: TGTGCCAGCAGCCAAGCAGGGGGGTCACCCCTCCACTTT.

V and J are TRBV14 and TRBJ2-7, with TRBD2 identical over 9 bases. After removal of 4 bases from V and 0 bases from J, the junction contained 1 base not matched to a gene. The CDR3 totals 14 residues. CDR1 is SGHDN, CDR2 FVKESK, per germline. The CDR3 loop reads CASSRLAASYEQYF. DNA for the CDR3: TGTGCCAGCAGCCGACTAGCGGCCTCCTACGAGCAGTACTTC.

CDR3 region: CASSSLAGGIQETQYF. CDR3 DNA: TGTGCCAGCAGTTCCCTAGCGGGGGGCATCCAAGAGACCCAGTACTTC. This chain connects TRBV6-2 or TRBV6-3 to TRBJ2-5; 11 positions match TRBD2. V was pared by 4 bases and J by 1 base, with 5 bases of the junction left unmatched. The CDR3 contains 16 residues. Germline CDR1 MNHEY, CDR2 SVGEGT.

This chain links TRBV27 with TRBJ2-2; 8 bases line up with TRBD2. Germline V gene sequence: CDR1 MNHEY, CDR2 SMNVEV (reference sequence). The CDR3 has 16 residues. The trim removed 6 bases at V and 2 bases at J, leaving 8 bases unmatched. The CDR3 spells CASSKRGGYNTGELFF. In DNA form, the CDR3 reads TGTGCCAGCAGCAAACGCGGGGGGTACAACACCGGGGAGCTGTTTTTT.

V and J are TRBV9 and TRBJ2-7; tentatively, D is TRBD2 (6 bases). Deletions cut 4 bases from V and 7 bases from J, with 15 bases between. Germline V gene data show CDR1 as SGDLS and CDR2 as YYNGEE. CDR3 length: 13 residues. CDR3 DNA: TGTGCCAGCAGCACTCGGGCGGAGGGTGAGCAGTACTTC. Protein: CASSTRAEGEQYF. Full variable domain (outside the CDR3, taken from reference TRBV9 and TRBJ2-7): DSGVTQTPKHLITATGQRVTLRCSPRSGDLSVYWYQQSLDQGLQFLIQYYNGEERAKGNILERFSAQQFPDLHSELNLSSLELGDSALYFCASSTRAEGEQYFGPGTRLTVT.

This chain links TRBV6-5 with TRBJ2-1, with TRBD1 as a possible D gene (5 bases). Deletions cut 1 base from V and 2 bases from J, with 12 bases between. Germline V gene data show CDR1 as MNHEY and CDR2 as SVGAGI. This CDR3 comprises 16 residues. The CDR3 nucleotides are TGTGCCAGCAGTTACTTTCAAGGGGTGGCCTACAATGAGCAGTTCTTC. Translating it yields CASSYFQGVAYNEQFF.

The table lists this clone with a few counts. CDR3 residues: CASSGGSSSYNEQFF. In DNA form, the CDR3 reads TGTGCCTCCTCCGGGGGGTCAAGCTCCTACAATGAGCAGTTCTTC. The rearrangement links TRBV7-2 to TRBJ2-1; 7 bases align to TRBD2. The V and J ends lost 11 bases and 0 bases, in that order; junction bases with no gene match: 10. The germline V gene encodes CDR1 SGHTA and CDR2 FQGNSA. This CDR3 has 15 residues.

The genes are TRBV6-5 and TRBJ2-7; 7 bases match TRBD1. V gave up 11 bases and J gave up 0 bases; unmatched junction bases: 7. CDR1 and CDR2 from the germline V gene are MNHEY and SVGAGI. The CDR3 totals 13 residues. CDR3 bases: TGTGCCCTCCTGGACAGGACCTCCTACGAGCAGTACTTC. This translates into CALLDRTSYEQYF.